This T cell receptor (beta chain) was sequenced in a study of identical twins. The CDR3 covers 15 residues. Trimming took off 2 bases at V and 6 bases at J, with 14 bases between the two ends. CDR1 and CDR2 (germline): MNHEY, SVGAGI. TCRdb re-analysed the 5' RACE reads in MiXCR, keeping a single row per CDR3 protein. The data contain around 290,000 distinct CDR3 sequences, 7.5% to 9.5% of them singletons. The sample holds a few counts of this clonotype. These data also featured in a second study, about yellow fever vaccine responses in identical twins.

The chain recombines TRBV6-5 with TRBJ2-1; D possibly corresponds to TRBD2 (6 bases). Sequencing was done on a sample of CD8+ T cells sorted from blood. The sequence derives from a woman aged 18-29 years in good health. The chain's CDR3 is CASSYPRGSVNEQFF. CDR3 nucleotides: TGTGCCAGCAGTTACCCCCGGGGGTCGGTCAATGAGCAGTTCTTC.